The 11 T cell receptor beta chains below were found in one sample sequenced in a study of CD4 T cells in relation to SARS-CoV-2 and coronaviruses. CD4+ T cells from unexposed donors were obtained before the COVID-19 pandemic (2011-2018). CD4+ T cells were isolated from the cells after 10 days of culture. The repertoire was sequenced with immunoSEQ multiplex PCR; TCRdb's copy has only in-frame clones and lacks some. Of 20,000 to 30,000 clones in the sample, 77% are singletons; the top ten hold around a sixth. Antigen specificity for these receptors is unknown. The sequenced sample consisted of CD4+ T cells from PBMCs, cultured in vitro. The receptor set was obtained from a human donor in good health.

The rearrangement uses TRBV7-8 and TRBJ1-2; D gene ambiguous. The CDR3 sequence is 13 residues long. V dropped 5 bases and J dropped 4 bases, with 11 bases sitting between them. Per the germline V gene, CDR1 is SGHVS and CDR2 is FQNEAQ. CDR3 sequence (DNA): TGTGCCAGCAGCCCCGATTCGGGCTATGGCTACACCTTC. The encoded protein is CASSPDSGYGYTF.

The V call is TRBV20-1, the J call TRBJ2-6; D remains unclear. CDR1 is DFQATT, CDR2 SNEGSKA, per germline (reference sequence). This CDR3 comprises 14 residues. V was trimmed by 3 bases and J by 4 bases, leaving 10 bases between them. The CDR3 bases are TGCAGTGCTAGTCAACTCGAGGGGGCCAACGTCCTGACTTTC. Its protein is CSASQLEGANVLTF.

V is TRBV27 and J is TRBJ2-5, with TRBD2 matching over 8 bases. CDR3 length equals 16 residues. CDR1 is MNHEY and CDR2 is SMNVEV in the germline V gene (reference sequence). The ends lost 6 bases at V and 1 base at J; junction bases unmatched: 10. The CDR3, as DNA: TGTGCCAGCAGCCCTACTGTAGCGGGGACCCAAGAGACCCAGTACTTC. The encoded protein is CASSPTVAGTQETQYF.

The chain couples TRBV6-2 or TRBV6-3 to TRBJ1-2, with D maybe TRBD1 (6 bases). Germline CDR1 and CDR2: MNHEY and SVGEGT. The CDR3 is 12 amino acids. The V end was cut by 4 bases, the J end by 8 bases, with 11 bases between. The DNA for the CDR3 is TGTGCCAGCAGTTGGGGGACAACGGGCTACACCTTC. Translation: CASSWGTTGYTF.

The J gene is TRBJ2-1, the V gene TRBV12-3 or TRBV12-4; 12 bases match TRBD2. V was clipped by 5 bases and J by 12 bases; unmatched bases: 5. This CDR3 spans 13 amino acids. The DNA for the CDR3 is TGTGCCAGCAGTCCGACTAGCGGGGGCGGGCAGTTCTTC. It encodes CASSPTSGGGQFF.

The sample holds one count of this clone. The chain joins TRBV3-1 (or the pseudogene TRBV3-2) to TRBJ1-6, with D perhaps TRBD1 (5 bases). V lost 1 base and J 9 bases, leaving 10 bases between the germline ends. Per germline, CDR1 LGHDT and CDR2 YNNKEL (reference sequence). The CDR3 length is 14 residues. CDR3 sequence (DNA): TGTGCCAGCAGCCAAGTAGGGGAGGGTTCACCCCTCCACTTT. It translates to CASSQVGEGSPLHF.

This clone was recorded only once. The chain is built from TRBV10-3 and TRBJ2-7, with 9 bases lining up with TRBD1. The CDR3 loop spans 13 amino acids. Germline trimming cut 10 bases from V and 1 base from J; bases unmatched to any gene: 5. The germline CDR1 and CDR2 sequences are ENHRY and SYGVKD. This CDR3 is CATTGTGSYEQYF. The CDR3 region has the DNA TGTGCCACCACCGGGACAGGGTCCTACGAGCAGTACTTC.

This sequence joins TRBV19 and TRBJ1-1, with a possible D match to TRBD1 (6 bases). There are 16 residues in the CDR3. Germline lookup yields CDR1 LNHDA and CDR2 SQIVND (reference sequence). Between the trimmed V and J ends, which lost 7 bases and 1 base, there was a span of 19 bases. CDR3 nucleotide sequence: TGTGCCAGTACCCTAACGGGCAGGGGAAAGAACACTGAAGCTTTCTTT. The encoded protein is CASTLTGRGKNTEAFF.

There are a few counts of this clone. The chain recombines TRBV19 with TRBJ1-5; D is ambiguous. Germline values: CDR1 LNHDA, CDR2 SQIVND (reference sequence). Between the trimmed V and J ends, which lost 2 bases and 7 bases, there was a span of 9 bases. This CDR3 is built from 13 residues. The CDR3 DNA follows: TGTGCCAGTAGTATAAGTTTTCGGCAGCCCCAGCATTTT. This sequence encodes CASSISFRQPQHF.

The chain recombines TRBV20-1 with TRBJ2-7; 10 nucleotides match TRBD2. CDR3 length: 14 residues. The J segment lost 2 bases and the V segment lost 3 bases, leaving 4 bases of the junction unmatched. The germline gives CDR1 DFQATT, CDR2 SNEGSKA (reference sequence). Here the CDR3 reads CSASSGGLPYEQYF. The CDR3 DNA reads TGCAGTGCTAGTAGCGGGGGGCTGCCCTACGAGCAGTACTTC.

The genes are TRBV5-1 and TRBJ2-7; a possible D gene is TRBD1 (5 bases). There are 14 residues in the CDR3. V lost 2 bases and J 3 bases, leaving 12 bases between the germline ends. Germline V CDR1 and CDR2: SGHRS, YFSETQ. The CDR3 reads CASSFWGRDYEQYF. CDR3 DNA sequence: TGCGCCAGCAGCTTTTGGGGCAGGGACTACGAGCAGTACTTC.